Many counts were recorded for the clone carrying this TCR beta chain. No antigen is known for it. The data derive from a study of T cells in Graves' hyperthyroidism and ophthalmopathy. Using RNA transcripts as the source, TCR beta CDR3 regions were amplified. An initial round of RT-PCR targeting the TCR CDR3 relied on the HTBI primer set. Each CDR3 protein is one row after TCRdb ran MiXCR on the multiplex PCR reads. This table holds about 720,000 distinct CDR3 sequences, roughly 15% found once. An absence of ophthalmopathy progression within 18 months meant stable Graves' hyperthyroidism. Overall study findings and caveats: Median prediction lead before ophthalmopathy onset was 5 to 7.5 months with the model. Classification by a 13 V-J model distinguished ophthalmopathy from stable hyperthyroidism. Most thyroid-expanded clonotypes above 0.001 were also found in blood.

Sequencing was carried out using blood. The sequence derives from a man younger than 35 with Graves' hyperthyroidism.

CDR3 coding DNA: TGTGCCAGCAACGGGGACGACCCTAGCACAGATACGCAGTATTTT. It translates to CASNGDDPSTDTQYF. The chain links TRBV28 to TRBJ2-3; D might be TRBD1 or TRBD2, each matching 5 bases. Between the trimmed V and J ends, which lost 7 bases and 0 bases, there was a span of 14 bases. The CDR3 runs to 15 residues. The germline CDR1 and CDR2 sequences are MDHEN and SYDVKM.